This entry lists 17 T cell receptor beta chains sequenced from one sample in a study of cytomegalovirus exposure and HLA in healthy donors. 13 Jbeta primers and 60 Vbeta primers were used for the PCR. The method was immunoSEQ multiplex PCR; TCRdb's version includes in-frame clones alone and lacks a portion of them. Listed are roughly 42,000 clones; 1% to 1.5% falls within the top ten. The sequenced sample was PBMCs. These receptor sequences come from a man aged 25 to 40 in good health and CMV-seronegative.

This chain links TRBV5-6 with TRBJ2-7, with 9 bases matching TRBD2. This CDR3 has 15 amino acids. Germline CDR1 reads SGHDT; CDR2 reads YYEEEE. Trimming cost V 3 bases and J 5 bases; bases outside gene matches: 9. The CDR3 region has the DNA TGTGCCAGCAGCTACCGACTAGCGGTGGGCAACGAGCAGTACTTC. Encoded protein: CASSYRLAVGNEQYF. The full variable domain, with the rest looked up from reference TRBV5-6 and TRBJ2-7, is DAGVTQSPTHLIKTRGQQVTLRCSPKSGHDTVSWYQQALGQGPQFIFQYYEEEERQRGNFPDRFSGHQFPNYSSELNVNALLLGDSALYLCASSYRLAVGNEQYFGPGTRLTVT.

The chain links TRBV5-6 to TRBJ1-4; D ambiguous. Germline V lookup: CDR1 SGHDT, CDR2 YYEEEE. Trimming stripped 0 bases from V and 4 bases from J, with 7 bases between. The CDR3 runs 14 residues. CDR3 DNA sequence: TGTGCCAGCAGCTTGGGTGCAGTTAATGAAAAACTGTTTTTT. Encoded protein: CASSLGAVNEKLFF. The full variable domain, in which reference TRBV5-6 and TRBJ1-4 provide the parts outside the CDR3, is DAGVTQSPTHLIKTRGQQVTLRCSPKSGHDTVSWYQQALGQGPQFIFQYYEEEERQRGNFPDRFSGHQFPNYSSELNVNALLLGDSALYLCASSLGAVNEKLFFGSGTQLSVL.

V gene TRBV30 combines with J gene TRBJ1-3; TRBD1 matches 7 bases. This CDR3 comprises 15 residues. V trimming: 0 bases; J trimming: 2 bases; junction bases outside the gene matches: 4. Germline V lookup: CDR1 GTSNPN, CDR2 SVGIG (reference sequence). Here the CDR3 DNA reads TGTGCCTGGAGTGTACTAGGGACAGCTGGAAACACCATATATTTT. Amino acids: CAWSVLGTAGNTIYF.

V usage is TRBV20-1 and J usage is TRBJ1-4; D call uncertain. The CDR3 has 11 amino acids. CDR1 DFQATT and CDR2 SNEGSKA come from the germline V gene (reference sequence). V dropped 0 bases and J dropped 7 bases, with 3 bases sitting between them. CDR3 DNA: TGCAGTGCTAGAGATCGTGAAAAACTGTTTTTT. It translates to CSARDREKLFF.

The chain employs TRBV4-2 and TRBJ2-7, with no clear D. The CDR3 length is 15 residues. Trimming removed 0 bases at V and 7 bases at J, with 16 bases between. Germline V gene sequence: CDR1 LGHNA, CDR2 YNFKEQ. CDR3 sequence (DNA): TGTGCCAGCAGCCAAGAAGAGGCTTCGGTGAGGGAGCAGTACTTC. Its translation is CASSQEEASVREQYF.

The chain recombines TRBV6-1 with TRBJ2-7, with D perhaps TRBD2 (6 bases). This CDR3 is built from 13 residues. In germline, CDR1 is MNHNS, CDR2 SASEGT. The ends were cut back, 3 bases at V and 6 bases at J, with 12 bases in the middle. The CDR3 loop is CASSENRRVEQYF. CDR3 coding DNA: TGTGCCAGCAGTGAGAATAGGAGGGTCGAGCAGTACTTC.

J is TRBJ2-2 and V is TRBV6-1, with D possibly TRBD2 on 5 matching bases. This CDR3 comprises 15 residues. Germline values: CDR1 MNHNS, CDR2 SASEGT. Trimming left V 4 bases short and J 6 bases short, with 15 bases between. CDR3 protein: CASSALDSRPGELFF. The CDR3 region has the DNA TGTGCCAGCAGTGCCTTGGACTCCCGCCCCGGGGAGCTGTTTTTT.

The chain employs TRBV6-5 and TRBJ2-2, with TRBD1 matching 9 bases. Germline CDR1 and CDR2: MNHEY and SVGAGI. Germline trimming cut 6 bases from V and 5 bases from J; bases unmatched to any gene: 4. The CDR3 sequence is 14 residues long. The CDR3 is CASRNRGQTGELFF. The CDR3 coding sequence is TGTGCCAGCAGAAACAGGGGGCAGACCGGGGAGCTGTTTTTT.

The chain links TRBV30 to TRBJ1-2; maybe TRBD1 (5 bases). Trimming cost V 0 bases and J 2 bases, with 16 bases left between them. Germline-derived CDR1 and CDR2 are GTSNPN and SVGIG (reference sequence). This CDR3 has 16 amino acids. CDR3 sequence reads: CAWSVGLRGGNYGYTF. The CDR3 DNA follows: TGTGCCTGGAGTGTAGGTCTAAGGGGCGGAAACTATGGCTACACCTTC.

The chain links TRBV30 to TRBJ2-7; D gene unclear. The CDR3 totals 12 residues. CDR1 GTSNPN and CDR2 SVGIG come from the germline V gene (reference sequence). The ends were cut back, 1 base at V and 6 bases at J, with 10 bases in the middle. The CDR3 nucleotides read TGTGCCTGGAGTGCGCGGTCGGGCGAGCAGTACTTC. Protein sequence: CAWSARSGEQYF.

The chain carries TRBV29-1 and TRBJ2-7; 7 bases are a match to TRBD2. This CDR3 is 12 amino acids long. Germline assignment: CDR1 SQVTM and CDR2 ANQGSEA. The CDR3 DNA follows: TGCACCGTAATGTTGGGGGGGGACGAGCAGTACTTC. This sequence encodes CTVMLGGDEQYF.

This sequence joins TRBV30 and TRBJ2-7; possibly TRBD2 for D (5 bases). In germline, CDR1 is GTSNPN, CDR2 SVGIG (reference sequence). CDR3 length: 13 amino acids. Trimming stripped 7 bases from V and 2 bases from J, with 15 bases between. This CDR3 is CASQLEGTYEQYF. CDR3 nucleotide sequence: TGTGCCTCCCAACTAGAAGGGACCTACGAGCAGTACTTC.

The V gene is TRBV2, the J gene TRBJ2-7; D is undetermined. The V gene lost 3 bases and the J gene lost 2 bases, with 14 bases spanning the gap. The CDR3 is made up of 15 amino acids. Germline-derived CDR1 and CDR2 are SNHLY and FYNNEI. Written as DNA, the CDR3 is TGTGCCAGCAGTGAGCGACTGCCGTCCGCCTACGAGCAGTACTTC. The encoded protein is CASSERLPSAYEQYF.

This sequence joins TRBV18 and TRBJ1-4; TRBD1 might be the D (6 bases). Trimming left V 3 bases short and J 1 base short, with 9 bases between. Germline loops: CDR1 KGHSH, CDR2 LQKENI. The CDR3 runs to 15 residues. Here the CDR3 DNA reads TGTGCCAGCTCACCTGGACAGATAACTAATGAAAAACTGTTTTTT. It specifies CASSPGQITNEKLFF.

The J gene is TRBJ2-7, the V gene TRBV5-4; TRBD2 matches at 11 bases. Germline CDR1 and CDR2: SGHNT and YYREEE (reference sequence). J lost 5 bases, V lost 0 bases, and 4 bases had no gene match. This CDR3 has 15 amino acids. CDR3 sequence: CASSLGGLAVNEQYF. CDR3 in DNA: TGTGCCAGCAGCTTGGGGGGACTAGCGGTGAACGAGCAGTACTTC.

This chain uses TRBV5-1 with TRBJ2-2; 8 nucleotides match TRBD2. J was trimmed by 5 bases and V by 4 bases; bases with no gene match: 7. Germline CDR1 reads SGHRS; CDR2 reads YFSETQ. The CDR3 length is 15 residues. DNA of the CDR3: TGCGCCAGCAGCACCAGCGGGAGTCTAACCGGGGAGCTGTTTTTT. Protein: CASSTSGSLTGELFF.

The CDR3 nucleotides are TGCGCCAGCAAGGAGACTAGCGGGAGAACTCAGTACTTC. This codes for CASKETSGRTQYF. The rearrangement links TRBV5-1 to TRBJ2-5, with 12 positions matching TRBD2. This CDR3 spans 13 amino acids. V dropped 6 bases and J dropped 11; count of bases not matched to a gene: 8. CDR1 is SGHRS, CDR2 YFSETQ, per germline. Supplemented by reference TRBV5-1 and TRBJ2-5, the full variable domain reads KAGVTQTPRYLIKTRGQQVTLSCSPISGHRSVSWYQQTPGQGLQFLFEYFSETQRNKGNFPGRFSGRQFSNSRSEMNVSTLELGDSALYLCASKETSGRTQYFGPGTRLLVL.